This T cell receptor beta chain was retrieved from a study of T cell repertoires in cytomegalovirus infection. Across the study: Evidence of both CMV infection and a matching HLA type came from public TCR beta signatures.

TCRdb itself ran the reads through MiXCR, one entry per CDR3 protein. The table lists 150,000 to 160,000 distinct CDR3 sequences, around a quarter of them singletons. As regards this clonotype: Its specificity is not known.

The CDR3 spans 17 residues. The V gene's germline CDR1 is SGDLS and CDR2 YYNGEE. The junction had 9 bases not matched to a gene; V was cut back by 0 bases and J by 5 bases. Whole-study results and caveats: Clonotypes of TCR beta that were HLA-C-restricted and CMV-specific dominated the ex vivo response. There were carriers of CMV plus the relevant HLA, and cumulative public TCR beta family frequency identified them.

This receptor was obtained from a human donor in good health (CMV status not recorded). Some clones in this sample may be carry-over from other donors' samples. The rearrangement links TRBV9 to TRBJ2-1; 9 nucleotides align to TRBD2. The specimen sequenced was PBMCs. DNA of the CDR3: TGTGCCAGCAGCGTAGACCCCTGGGCTAGCGGGAACAATGAGCAGTTCTTC. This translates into CASSVDPWASGNNEQFF.